What follows describes a single TCR beta chain. The entry originates in a study of blood T cell repertoires in COVID-19. Per the original methods: Estimation of nucleated cell counts relied on the amplification of reference gene primers. Measured with immunoSEQ multiplex PCR; TCRdb has only the in-frame clones, and not every one. V and J calls plus clone size are reproduced from that table; the DNA served to infer D and trimming. The top ten hold around 6.3% of the sample, which has approximately 270,000 clones, 88% seen once. The CDR3 contains 18 residues. Per germline, CDR1 SGDLS and CDR2 YYNGEE. V shed 4 bases and J shed 0 bases, with 19 bases lying between them.

This clonotype was sampled from a woman in her thirties with COVID-19, enrolled during active disease. Sequencing used peripheral blood. The chain employs TRBV9 and TRBJ2-2; maybe TRBD1 (6 bases). This CDR3 is CASSITGTFTANTGELFF. The CDR3 region has the DNA TGTGCCAGCAGCATCACCGGGACATTTACTGCGAACACCGGGGAGCTGTTTTTT. Using reference TRBV9 and TRBJ2-2 for the parts outside the CDR3, the full variable domain is DSGVTQTPKHLITATGQRVTLRCSPRSGDLSVYWYQQSLDQGLQFLIQYYNGEERAKGNILERFSAQQFPDLHSELNLSSLELGDSALYFCASSITGTFTANTGELFFGEGSRLTVL.